This T cell receptor beta chain is from a study of tumor and adjacent non-tumor tissue in lung cancer. As for the study in general: Patients were aged roughly 31 to 76, some 10 men and roughly five women, stage I to III. Samples averaged roughly 4.2 million productive TCRbeta reads each. Study-level results: In normal lung, the top 100 clones were significantly more dominant than in tumor.

To note about this clonotype: As yet, its antigen is unknown.

No cell sorting was done before RNA was extracted from the tissue. Chemotherapy-naive patients with new lung cancer underwent thoracic surgery in China, August–late 2014. Three rounds of nested PCR, following a modified ARM-PCR protocol, produced the TCRbeta library. TCRdb redid the calling of the multiplex PCR reads with MiXCR, one entry per CDR3 protein. The table has approximately 86,000 distinct CDR3 sequences, approximately 72% seen once. Germline V CDR1 and CDR2: MNHEY, SVGAGI. Trimming shortened V by 8 bases and J by 4 bases, and 21 bases separated the two germline ends. CDR3 size: 16 residues.

The V gene is TRBV6-5, the J gene TRBJ1-5; tentatively, D is TRBD1 (6 bases). The sample taken for sequencing was lung tumor tissue. The sequence derives from a woman aged 40 to 50 with non-small cell lung cancer. The CDR3 sequence is CASSATRGYSNQPQHF. The CDR3 DNA reads as TGTGCCAGCTCGGCAACCAGGGGCTATAGTAATCAGCCCCAGCATTTT.